The rows below give T cell receptor beta chains drawn from one sample of a study of blood T cell repertoires in COVID-19. Clones were read by immunoSEQ multiplex PCR, and TCRdb kept only the in-frame ones, dropping some. The sample has fewer than 150,000 clones, about 84% seen once; the top ten hold under 2%. The specimen was peripheral blood. The receptors were gathered from a man aged 45-65 years with acute or convalescent COVID-19. Each CDR3 is given with its conserved first and last residue. The D gene is left open where the match is weak. Not all rows give a size; the values are once, few, many and, for expanded clones, a class.

- TRBJ2-4 TRBV5-3 once CARSSPGDLAKNIQYF TGTGCCAGAAGCTCTCCAGGGGACCTAGCCAAAAACATTCAGTACTTC
TRBD1 TRBJ1-6 TRBV5-1 once CASSRSGGGDSPLHF TGCGCCAGCAGCCGTTCAGGGGGTGGGGATTCACCCCTCCACTTT
- TRBJ1-6 TRBV30 - CAWSVLGEGAPLHF TGTGCCTGGAGTGTCCTAGGGGAGGGGGCACCCCTCCACTTT
TRBD1 TRBJ1-2 TRBV13 once CASSSRRQGNYGYTF TGTGCCAGCAGCTCCCGTAGACAGGGAAACTATGGCTACACCTTC
TRBD2 TRBJ2-7 TRBV27 - CASGPGRGEQYF TGTGCCAGCGGACCCGGGAGGGGCGAGCAGTACTTC
TRBD1 TRBJ1-3 TRBV3-1/TRBV3-2 - CASSLPRTGASLGNTIYF TGTGCCAGCAGCCTGCCTCGGACAGGGGCCTCTCTTGGAAACACCATATATTTT
- TRBJ2-3 TRBV25-1 few CASSAGQGTTDTQYF TGTGCCAGCAGTGCCGGGCAGGGGACCACAGATACGCAGTATTTT
- TRBJ1-2 TRBV5-1 - CASSLVRGVNYGYTF TGCGCCAGCAGCTTGGTCAGGGGCGTTAACTATGGCTACACCTTC
- TRBJ2-6 TRBV9 - CASSPRDPDNPGANVLTF TGTGCCAGCAGTCCCCGAGATCCGGACAACCCAGGGGCCAACGTCCTGACTTTC
TRBD1 TRBJ2-7 TRBV5-1 - CASSSGTGDYEQYF TGCGCCAGCAGTTCCGGGACAGGTGACTACGAGCAGTACTTC
- TRBJ1-1 TRBV18 - CASSPIRGTEAFF TGTGCCAGCTCACCAATTCGGGGAACTGAAGCTTTCTTT
- TRBJ2-7 TRBV6-5 - CASSYSTGEWSYEQYF TGTGCCAGCAGTTACTCGACGGGGGAATGGTCCTACGAGCAGTACTTC
TRBD1 TRBJ1-2 TRBV10-2 - CASSGTRGPYGYTF TGCGCCAGCAGTGGGACCAGGGGGCCCTATGGCTACACCTTC
TRBD2 TRBJ2-2 TRBV7-8 - CASSLREGGPGELFF TGTGCCAGCAGCTTACGGGAGGGGGGTCCCGGGGAGCTGTTTTTT
TRBD1 TRBJ1-6 TRBV6-5 few CASSPGQGYNSPLHF TGTGCCAGCAGCCCGGGACAGGGATATAATTCACCCCTCCACTTT
TRBD1 TRBJ1-1 TRBV30 once CAWSPPDRRAFF TGTGCCTGGAGTCCCCCGGACAGGAGGGCTTTCTTT
- TRBJ2-3 TRBV7-7 - CASRPLVSTDTQYF TGTGCCAGCAGACCCCTGGTCAGTACCGATACGCAGTATTTT
- TRBJ1-4 TRBV19 - CASSEQVTTNEKLFF TGTGCCAGTAGTGAACAGGTCACAACTAATGAAAAACTGTTTTTT
- TRBJ1-5 TRBV10-2 once CASSDRAGSGQPQHF TGCGCCAGCAGTGACCGGGCGGGGAGTGGTCAGCCCCAGCATTTT
- TRBJ2-1 TRBV6-5 - CAIQEGFNEQFF TGTGCCATTCAAGAGGGTTTTAATGAGCAGTTCTTC
- TRBJ1-6 TRBV28 - CASSFFTGSYNSPLHF TGTGCCAGCAGTTTTTTTACAGGGAGTTATAATTCACCCCTCCACTTT
TRBD1 TRBJ2-5 TRBV7-3 - CASSRRQGETQYF TGTGCCAGCAGCCGAAGACAGGGGGAGACCCAGTACTTC
- TRBJ1-2 TRBV6-5 once CASSTSVTQNYGYTF TGTGCCAGCAGTACCTCGGTGACACAGAACTATGGCTACACCTTC
TRBD1 TRBJ2-2 TRBV5-6 - CASSSDRDETGELFF TGTGCCAGCAGCTCGGACAGGGATGAAACCGGGGAGCTGTTTTTT
TRBD1 TRBJ1-1 TRBV27 - CASIKDRGQVWDTEAFF TGTGCCAGCATTAAGGACAGGGGGCAAGTTTGGGACACTGAAGCTTTCTTT
TRBD1 TRBJ2-2 TRBV5-4 - CASSLNRGTTGELFF TGTGCCAGCAGCTTGAACAGGGGAACCACCGGGGAGCTGTTTTTT
- TRBJ1-2 TRBV6-5 - CASSSGFYYGYTF TGTGCCAGCAGTTCCGGGTTCTACTATGGCTACACCTTC
- TRBJ1-1 TRBV11-2 - CASRESGNAFF TGTGCCAGCAGGGAGTCTGGTAATGCTTTCTTT
- TRBJ1-1 TRBV30 once CAQRRNTEAFF TGTGCCCAGAGGAGGAACACTGAAGCTTTCTTT
- TRBJ2-3 TRBV2 - CASSVAAGASTDTQYF TGTGCCAGCAGTGTAGCTGCGGGGGCGAGCACAGATACGCAGTATTTT
TRBD1 TRBJ2-1 TRBV5-8 few CASTRDRGSPTGNEQFF TGTGCCAGCACACGGGACAGGGGATCACCTACGGGCAATGAGCAGTTCTTC
- TRBJ1-1 TRBV5-6 few CASSLGPSYYEAFF TGTGCCAGCAGCTTGGGTCCCAGCTACTATGAAGCTTTCTTT
- TRBJ1-1 TRBV4-1 few CASSHPTQGQSVMEAFF TGCGCCAGCAGCCACCCTACTCAAGGACAGTCCGTAATGGAAGCTTTCTTT
TRBD1 TRBJ1-2 TRBV19 few CASSTQGQGTYGYTF TGTGCCAGTAGTACCCAAGGACAGGGGACCTATGGCTACACCTTC
- TRBJ2-4 TRBV12-3/TRBV12-4 - CASSFAGGNIQYF TGTGCCAGCAGTTTCGCCGGGGGTAACATTCAGTACTTC
TRBD2 TRBJ2-2 TRBV5-1 - CASSLGLAGPGELFF TGCGCCAGCAGCTTGGGACTAGCGGGGCCCGGGGAGCTGTTTTTT
- TRBJ2-5 TRBV2 - CARGIGGEGETQYF TGTGCCCGCGGGATAGGGGGGGAGGGGGAGACCCAGTACTTC
- TRBJ1-4 TRBV9 - CASSVNGEKLFF TGTGCCAGCAGCGTAAACGGTGAAAAACTGTTTTTT
- TRBJ1-2 TRBV5-1 - CASSLDINYGYTF TGCGCCAGCAGCTTGGACATTAACTATGGCTACACCTTC
- TRBJ1-2 TRBV28 - CASSLGARVFGYTF TGTGCCAGCAGTTTAGGTGCCAGGGTTTTTGGCTACACCTTC
- TRBJ1-1 TRBV5-1 once CASSPVLGGDTEAFF TGCGCCAGCAGCCCCGTTCTCGGGGGGGACACTGAAGCTTTCTTT
- TRBJ1-3 TRBV3-1/TRBV3-2 - CASSQERGFSGNTIYF TGTGCCAGCAGCCAAGAACGGGGGTTCTCTGGAAACACCATATATTTT
- TRBJ1-2 TRBV5-6 - CASSLVTGITNYGYTF TGTGCCAGCAGCTTGGTTACAGGGATTACTAACTATGGCTACACCTTC
TRBD1 TRBJ1-6 TRBV30 - CAWSAGDRGSPLHF TGTGCCTGGAGTGCTGGGGACAGAGGTTCACCCCTCCACTTT
TRBD2 TRBJ2-5 TRBV6-6 - CASSGAGGQETQYF TGTGCCAGCAGTGGGGCGGGGGGGCAAGAGACCCAGTACTTC
- TRBJ1-5 TRBV6-1 - CASSEILHGNSNQPQHF TGTGCCAGCAGTGAAATTCTGCACGGTAATAGCAATCAGCCCCAGCATTTT
TRBD1 TRBJ2-7 TRBV28 - CASTGQDVGYF TGTGCCAGCACCGGACAGGACGTGGGGTACTTC
- TRBJ2-7 TRBV5-6 - CASSLVTEVSEQYF TGTGCCAGCAGCTTGGTTACAGAAGTTAGCGAGCAGTACTTC
- TRBJ1-4 TRBV5-4 - CASSLYGGYAEKLFF TGTGCCAGCAGCTTGTACGGGGGGTATGCCGAAAAACTGTTTTTT
- TRBJ1-1 TRBV6-5 few CASRGSGRAEAFF TGTGCCAGCAGAGGTAGCGGGAGGGCGGAAGCTTTCTTT
- TRBJ2-1 TRBV28 few CASSPQGSSYNEQFF TGTGCCAGCAGTCCTCAGGGGAGCTCCTACAATGAGCAGTTCTTC
- TRBJ1-1 TRBV6-1 - CASSEPSRGTEAFF TGTGCCAGCAGTGAACCTAGTCGAGGCACTGAAGCTTTCTTT
TRBD1 TRBJ1-3 TRBV5-4 once CASSLGRGRNTIYF TGTGCCAGCAGCTTGGGCAGGGGGAGGAACACCATATATTTT
TRBD1 TRBJ2-7 TRBV7-9 - CASSSRGRGAIEQYF TGTGCCAGCAGCTCCAGGGGGCGTGGGGCCATCGAGCAGTACTTC
TRBD2 TRBJ2-3 TRBV28 few CASSLSGATDTQYF TGTGCCAGCAGTTTAAGCGGGGCCACAGATACGCAGTATTTT
TRBD1 TRBJ2-1 TRBV5-1 - CASSLETGWTGWDEQFF TGCGCCAGCAGCTTGGAAACGGGTTGGACAGGCTGGGATGAGCAGTTCTTC